The 18 T cell receptor beta chains below all came from one sample that was sequenced in a study of regulatory T cells in long-lasting Graves disease. Building the TCR beta libraries relied on iRepertoire HTBI primers, and CDR3 regions underwent Arm-PCR. TCRdb fed the multiplex PCR reads into MiXCR, producing one record per CDR3 protein. Of under 700,000 distinct CDR3 sequences in the sample, about 16% were seen once. Described time point: newly diagnosed GD, antithyroid drugs for less than 3 months. PBMC RNA was the source of the TCR library. These records were also assigned to another study, of T cells in Graves' hyperthyroidism and ophthalmopathy.

Sequenced material: peripheral blood mononuclear cells (PBMCs), taken at new diagnosis, from a patient treated with antithyroid drugs. The receptors shown here come from a middle-aged woman with Graves disease.

This clonotype was seen at least ten times. The rearrangement links TRBV6-2 or TRBV6-3 to TRBJ2-5; tentative D call: TRBD2 (5 bases). This CDR3 region has 10 residues. The V gene lost 8 bases and the J gene lost 10 bases, with 11 bases spanning the gap. Germline V gene lookup returns CDR1 MNHEY and CDR2 SVGEGT. CDR3 DNA: TGTGCCAGCGCGGATCGGGACCAGTACTTC. This sequence encodes CASADRDQYF.

This chain links TRBV19 with TRBJ2-2; D call uncertain. Trimming left V 3 bases short and J 0 bases short, with 8 bases between. CDR3 size: 15 residues. Germline V gives CDR1 LNHDA, CDR2 SQIVND (reference sequence). The CDR3 nucleotides are TGTGCCAGTAGTATTCCCCGTGCGAACACCGGGGAGCTGTTTTTT. Encoded protein: CASSIPRANTGELFF.

On this clonotype: A much bigger clone sits one base away, suggesting this may be a read error. The chain couples TRBV27 to TRBJ1-1; TRBD1 might be the D (5 bases). The CDR3 is made up of 14 amino acids. Germline assignment: CDR1 MNHEY and CDR2 SMNVEV (reference sequence). Trimming stripped 7 bases from V and 2 bases from J, with 14 bases between. For the CDR3, the DNA is TGTGCCAGCATCCCGACAGCGCCAAACACTGAAGCTTTCTTT. Encoded protein: CASIPTAPNTEAFF.

At least ten counts were recorded for this clonotype. The chain recombines TRBV3-1 with TRBJ1-1; D may be TRBD1 (5 bases). CDR3 size: 14 residues. Trimming cost V 4 bases and J 0 bases, with 9 bases left between them. Germline V gene data show CDR1 as LGHDT and CDR2 as YNNKEL (reference sequence). The CDR3 nucleotides are TGTGCCAGCAGCCGCAAGACAGTGAACACTGAAGCTTTCTTT. Translating gives CASSRKTVNTEAFF.

Only a few counts were recorded for this clonotype. This rearrangement joins TRBV7-3 to TRBJ2-1; D uncertain. The V and J ends lost 5 bases and 7 bases respectively, with 12 bases between them. CDR1 is SGHTA, CDR2 FQGTGA, per germline. The CDR3 sequence is 13 residues long. CDR3 region: CASSLERLNEQFF. The CDR3 DNA reads as TGTGCCAGCAGCCTTGAAAGGCTGAATGAGCAGTTCTTC.

The chain couples TRBV19 to TRBJ1-5, with TRBD1 matching over 10 bases. The junction had 8 bases not matched to a gene; V was cut back by 9 bases and J by 3 bases. CDR1 LNHDA and CDR2 SQIVND come from the germline V gene (reference sequence). The CDR3 runs to 15 residues. CDR3 sequence: CASTGQGNTNQPQHF. The CDR3 DNA follows: TGTGCCAGCACGGGACAGGGGAATACCAATCAGCCCCAGCATTTT.

This clonotype was counted ten times or more. The genes are TRBV2 and TRBJ2-3; 10 bases map to TRBD2. CDR1 SNHLY and CDR2 FYNNEI come from the germline V gene. This CDR3 spans 16 amino acids. With 6 bases clipped from V and 4 bases from J, the junction kept 10 bases outside the gene matches. The DNA for the CDR3 is TGTGCCAGCAGAACAGGAGGTAGCGGGGGGTCAGATACGCAGTATTTT. This codes for CASRTGGSGGSDTQYF.

This clonotype appeared many times. The J gene is TRBJ2-1, the V gene TRBV5-1; no firm D call. Deletions cut 1 base from V and 3 bases from J, with 11 bases between. The germline CDR1 and CDR2 sequences are SGHRS and YFSETQ. The CDR3 has 15 residues. This CDR3 is CASSLSQNLYNEQFF. CDR3 sequence (DNA): TGCGCCAGCAGCTTGTCTCAGAACCTCTACAATGAGCAGTTCTTC.

The CDR3 nucleotides read TGTGCCACCAGCAGAGATATGGCAGGCACAAATTCACCCCTCCACTTT. It encodes CATSRDMAGTNSPLHF. The chain is built from TRBV15 and TRBJ1-6; D remains unclear. Germline CDR1 and CDR2: LNHNV and YYDKDF (reference sequence). This CDR3 is built from 16 residues. Trimming left V 0 bases short and J 7 bases short, with 13 bases between.

This clonotype was picked up many times. This chain uses TRBV12-3 or TRBV12-4 with TRBJ1-1; tentatively, D is TRBD1 (5 bases). The CDR3 contains 15 residues. The V end lost 5 bases, the J end lost 1 base, and 14 bases lay between the germline ends. This chain's CDR3 is CASSPSQGGNTEAFF. CDR3 nucleotides: TGTGCCAGCAGTCCATCGCAGGGTGGGAACACTGAAGCTTTCTTT.

A note on this clonotype: Here the CDR3 omits its conserved ending phenylalanine or tryptophan, so a read error is the likely source. The chain recombines TRBV30 with TRBJ1-6, with TRBD1 matching over 10 bases. Looked up from germline, CDR1 is GTSNPN and CDR2 is SVGIG (reference sequence). Trimming took 0 bases from V and 9 from J; bases not matched to a gene: 2. The CDR3 contains 14 residues. The CDR3 sequence is CAWSVRDRGSPLHL. DNA of the CDR3: TGTGCCTGGAGTGTCCGGGACAGGGGTTCACCCCTCCACCTT.

V gene TRBV15 combines with J gene TRBJ2-6; tentative D call: TRBD2 (5 bases). Germline CDR1 LNHNV, CDR2 YYDKDF (reference sequence). The length of the CDR3 is 15 residues. Trimming removed 5 bases from V and 4 bases from J, with 12 bases in between. The CDR3 nucleotides read TGTGCCACCAGCCGGGGTAGGGTCGGGGCCAACGTCCTGACTTTC. Its protein is CATSRGRVGANVLTF.

This clonotype was seen a handful of times. The V and J genes are TRBV14 and TRBJ2-1; D is ambiguous. The germline V gene has CDR1 SGHDN and CDR2 FVKESK. V was shortened by 0 bases and J by 7 bases, with 7 bases between the two germline ends. The CDR3 runs 13 residues. The CDR3 region is CASSQDLLNEQFF. The CDR3 nucleotides are TGTGCCAGCAGCCAAGATTTGTTGAATGAGCAGTTCTTC.

In the case of this clonotype: A much larger clonotype is one base distant, so this may be a read error. The gene calls are TRBV6-2 or TRBV6-3 and TRBJ1-3; 11 bases match TRBD1. The CDR3 consists of 17 residues. Germline CDR1 MNHEY, CDR2 SVGEGT. In nucleotides, the CDR3 is TGTGCCAGCGGTTACACCCCGGGACAGGGGGCTGGAAACACCATATATTTT. It specifies CASGYTPGQGAGNTIYF.

This sequence joins TRBV7-8 and TRBJ2-7; D ambiguous. Germline V CDR1 and CDR2: SGHVS, FQNEAQ. The CDR3 spans 12 residues. Between the trimmed V and J ends, which lost 4 bases and 3 bases, there was a span of 7 bases. The CDR3 region is CASSSRVYEQYF. CDR3 sequence (DNA): TGTGCCAGCAGCTCGAGAGTCTACGAGCAGTACTTC.

This clonotype was counted many times. The gene calls are TRBV28 and TRBJ1-1, with a tentative D call TRBD1 (6 bases). Germline loops: CDR1 MDHEN, CDR2 SYDVKM. This CDR3 has 15 residues. The V end was cut by 3 bases, the J end by 5 bases, with 16 bases between. Here the CDR3 DNA reads TGTGCCAGCAGTTTCTTGGGGGCAAGGGGTACTGAAGCTTTCTTT. Its translation: CASSFLGARGTEAFF.

V is TRBV28 and J is TRBJ2-4; unclear D gene. The germline V gene has CDR1 MDHEN and CDR2 SYDVKM. CDR3 length equals 14 residues. V lost 7 bases and J lost 0, with 10 bases in between. This CDR3 is CASTPTVAKNIQYF. DNA of the CDR3: TGTGCCAGCACCCCCACAGTAGCCAAAAACATTCAGTACTTC.

The table lists this clonotype with many counts. The V call is TRBV7-9, the J call TRBJ2-3; 8 bases map to TRBD1. The CDR3 spans 15 residues. From germline, CDR1 is SEHNR and CDR2 FQNEAQ (reference sequence). With 5 bases clipped from V and 5 bases from J, the junction kept 9 bases outside the gene matches. The CDR3 DNA reads TGTGCCAGCAGCCGCCGGACAGGGTTAGGAGATACGCAGTATTTT. Protein sequence: CASSRRTGLGDTQYF.